The present T cell receptor (beta chain) was sequenced within a study of cytomegalovirus exposure and HLA in healthy donors. CDR1 is KGHSH and CDR2 is LQKENI in the germline V gene. The J segment lost 6 bases and the V segment lost 4 bases, leaving 10 bases of the junction unmatched. The CDR3 contains 16 residues. General study points: An assumption of roughly uniform sequencing depth across donors underlay the presence/absence analyses.

Donors in the study were healthy people who gave bone marrow. For this clone: What it binds is not known.

PCR was performed using 60 Vbeta and 13 Jbeta primers. Assay: immunoSEQ multiplex PCR; the TCRdb copy retains only in-frame clones and omits some. The table lists more than 85,000 clones, roughly two thirds of them singletons. The receptor was isolated from a man aged 40-49 years in good health and CMV-seronegative. The material sequenced was PBMCs. The V and J genes are TRBV18 and TRBJ1-5; 9 bases fit TRBD1. CDR3 nucleotides: TGTGCCAGCTCACGCGGGACAGGGATTGGCGGTCAGCCCCAGCATTTT. This encodes CASSRGTGIGGQPQHF. Using reference TRBV18 and TRBJ1-5 for the parts outside the CDR3, the full variable domain is NAGVMQNPRHLVRRRGQEARLRCSPMKGHSHVYWYRQLPEEGLKFMVYLQKENIIDESGMPKERFSAEFPKEGPSILRIQQVVRGDSAAYFCASSRGTGIGGQPQHFGDGTRLSIL.